This T cell receptor beta chain was sequenced in a study of shared clonotypes between healthy human individuals (dated by TCRdb to 2018 to 2021). For the study in its entirety: A couple of women and a few men aged 18 to 49 years were included in the cohort. To increase sequencing depth and limit assay-specific biases, TCR repertoire library preparation and sequencing were carried out by different laboratories using diverse techniques. To estimate repertoire size and how much clonotypes are shared between individuals, the study performed deep sequencing of blood TCR repertoires from a handful of healthy adults. Between about 0.8 and 9.5 billion PBMCs per donor were obtained by leukapheresis. For each donor, CD4 naive and CD4 memory were each given three plates, CD8 naive was given two plates, and CD8 memory was given one plate.

Healthy HIV-negative adults with no recently reported acute infections or vaccinations were included as donors. Every donor was a Caucasian adult living in Nashville, Tennessee, USA. Magnetic negative selection was used to enrich CD4+ T cells, after which naive cells were positively selected on CD45RA and the negative fraction became the memory subset. Blood was collected by leukapheresis, and PBMCs were isolated by Ficoll-Histopaque density gradient centrifugation and then cryopreserved in liquid nitrogen vapor phase. Analytical flow cytometry was used to check the purity and quantity of every magnetically sorted T cell population. From each sorted fraction, genomic DNA was isolated and quantified by UV absorbance on a Nanodrop 2000c. TCR CDR3 regions were amplified from genomic DNA by multiplex PCR using the deep immunoSEQ assay. Genomic DNA extracted from each cell subset was distributed evenly over all wells of several immunoSEQ 96-well plates, and each plate served as one replicate. For sorted subsets, each replicate PCR was loaded with about 200 ng genomic DNA, equivalent to about 30,000 T cell genomes. The purified libraries were quantified using a Qubit 3.0 fluorometer, sized with a Bioanalyzer 2100, and then quantified again using the KAPA Library Quantification kit. Every immunoSEQ 96-well plate was sequenced on a separate single-read 150-cycle Illumina NextSeq 550 flow cell. In the authors' own workflow: Because only junctional sequences without quality scores were contained in the immunoSEQ output, filtering matching that applied to full-length reads could not be performed. To assign V/J genes and CDR3, sequences were annotated using PyIR, a Python wrapper for IgBLAST v1.9, with IMGT germline references. Reads with weak V/J assignments (E-value above 1e-6), missing CDR3, stop codons, out-of-frame junctions, or ambiguous translated residues were removed. V3J clonotypes were defined as sequences sharing an identical inferred V gene, J gene, and CDR3 amino acid sequence. The percentage overlap between two repertoires was calculated by dividing the number of shared unique clonotypes by the size of the smaller repertoire. RTK rarefaction, the Chao1 estimator, and Recon v2.1 estimates of unobserved clonotypes were used to assess repertoire richness. For all TCRbeta clonotypes obtained by the gDNA method from a few donors, generation probabilities were computed with OLGA. The clones in this table, taken by TCRdb from immuneACCESS, are in-frame only. Not every clone is retained; where verified, under half of the shortfall comes from an unresolved V gene, and the cause of the rest is unknown. The V and J calls and clone size are taken from that table; D and trimming were inferred from the DNA. The sample records over 700,000 clones, roughly 72% of which are singletons. The ten largest clones capture over 1.5% of the sample.

Deletion took 1 base off V and 2 bases off J, with a span of 11 bases between the germline ends. The CDR3, cysteine through phenylalanine, is 15 amino acids long. Only the CDR3 DNA stays, 45 bases, in frame from base 1. According to the germline V gene (reference sequence), CDR1 reads LNHDA and CDR2 reads SQIVND. With regard to this clone: Its specific antigen is unknown. Base qualities were left out, and no much larger clone turns up one base away.

Overall results and qualifications from the work: Because the study included a small number of donors, the genetic and exposure-history diversity represented was limited. Higher generation probabilities were observed for clonotypes shared by all four sorted-subset donors than for non-shared clonotypes. Pairwise subsampling led to the expectation that sequencing depth would affect the degree of clonotype sharing among donors. Naive subsets generally had larger estimated clonotype richness than memory subsets did. Even with the large sequencing depth, rarefaction of the sorted-subset datasets indicated that sequencing was incomplete. Only blood was sampled, and tissue TCR repertoires likely differ from those in blood. When four donors were compared, the shared fraction of clonotypes was around 5% for naive CD4, around 4% for naive CD8, 2.3% for memory CD4, and around 0.4% for memory CD8.

This sequence originates from a woman aged 25 to 39 in good health. Material for sequencing was memory CD4+ T cells sorted from blood. Reading the label with the study, this specimen's cell subset or site is: CD45RA-negative fraction. Here the chain combines TRBV19 and TRBJ1-2, with TRBD1 tentatively as D gene (5 bases match). The CDR3 protein sequence reads: CASSIAGRQNYGYTF. The bases are TGTGCCAGTAGTATAGCCGGCAGACAGAACTATGGCTACACCTTC.